These T cell receptor beta chains were read from a single sample in a study of T-cell reconstitution after alpha-beta-depleted transplantation in children. Via MiXCR, TCRdb re-called the PCR reads, giving one row per CDR3 protein. The sample shows 440,000 or so distinct CDR3 sequences, roughly 44% of them seen only once. The sample was PBMCs, taken before TCRalphabeta/CD19-depleted stem cell transplant. These receptors were collected from a girl aged 2 to 9 with aplastic anemia, due to receive a stem cell transplant. Both conserved end residues are part of each CDR3. D genes are given only for firm matches. Clone size, where shown, is once, few, many, or a class for clones that have expanded.

>TRBV30|TRBJ2-2|.|13|.
CAWSVQLSQGLFF
TGTGCCTGGAGTGTACAACTTTCCCAGGGGTTGTTTTTT
>TRBV5-1|TRBJ1-2|.|16|.
CASSLGLVRTDYGYTF
TGCGCCAGCAGCTTGGGGCTTGTCAGGACGGACTATGGCTACACCTTC
>TRBV20-1|TRBJ2-3|few|14|.
CSARPPGRRDTQYF
TGCAGTGCACGACCCCCGGGACGGAGAGATACGCAGTATTTT
>TRBV4-2|TRBJ2-1|.|14|.
CASSQDKGCNEQFF
TGTGCCAGCAGCCAAGATAAGGGTTGCAATGAGCAGTTCTTC
>TRBV7-9|TRBJ1-1|.|14|.
CASNKLNRNTEAFF
TGTGCCAGCAACAAACTCAACAGGAACACTGAAGCTTTCTTT
>TRBV5-5|TRBJ2-5|.|14|.
CASSLGGRKETQYF
TGTGCCAGCAGCTTGGGCGGGCGGAAGGAGACCCAGTACTTC
>TRBV7-2|TRBJ1-2|.|16|.
CASSFLPDPLNYGYTF
TGTGCCAGCAGCTTTTTACCGGACCCATTAAACTATGGCTACACCTTC
>TRBV6-2/TRBV6-3|TRBJ2-6|.|12|.
CATYSGANVLTF
TGTGCCACATACTCTGGGGCCAACGTCCTGACTTTC
>TRBV20-1|TRBJ2-5|.|15|TRBD2
CSARTSGRGQETQYF
TGCAGTGCTCGGACTAGCGGGAGAGGCCAAGAGACCCAGTACTTC
>TRBV10-3|TRBJ2-5|many|15|TRBD1
CAIRAGQGNRETQYF
TGTGCCATCAGAGCGGGACAGGGGAATCGAGAGACCCAGTACTTC
>TRBV20-1|TRBJ1-2|.|14|.
CSARDTVTGNGYTF
TGCAGTGCTAGAGACACCGTCACAGGAAATGGCTACACCTTC
>TRBV5-1|TRBJ1-3|many|15|.
CASSLTGHSGNTIYF
TGCGCCAGCAGCTTGACTGGACACTCTGGAAACACCATATATTTT
>TRBV5-5|TRBJ2-1|.|15|.
CASSTRSSIHNEQFF
TGTGCCAGCAGCACCCGCAGCTCGATCCACAATGAGCAGTTCTTC
>TRBV7-2|TRBJ1-6|.|13|.
CASSLVPGSPLHF
TGTGCCAGCAGCTTAGTGCCGGGTTCACCCCTCCACTTT
>TRBV12-3/TRBV12-4|TRBJ1-1|.|14|.
CASSGLGYDTEAFF
TGTGCCAGCAGCGGTCTTGGATATGACACTGAAGCTTTCTTT
>TRBV4-2|TRBJ2-3|.|17|.
CASSQDPPGQRANTQYF
TGTGCCAGCAGCCAAGATCCCCCGGGGCAGAGGGCGAATACGCAGTATTTT
>TRBV18|TRBJ1-2|few|14|TRBD1
CASSPQITGDGYTF
TGTGCCAGCTCACCACAAATCACAGGGGACGGCTACACCTTC
>TRBV5-1|TRBJ2-7|.|13|.
CASSLRDAYEQYF
TGCGCCAGCAGTCTAAGGGATGCCTACGAGCAGTACTTC
>TRBV20-1|TRBJ2-7|.|14|TRBD2
CSALLAGASYEQYF
TGCAGTGCTCTACTAGCGGGTGCTTCCTACGAGCAGTACTTC
>TRBV7-2|TRBJ1-3|.|14|TRBD1
CASATGPSGNTIYF
TGTGCCAGCGCGACAGGGCCGTCAGGAAACACCATATATTTT
>TRBV28|TRBJ2-7|.|12|.
CASSPLRYEQYF
TGTGCCAGCAGCCCCCTTCGCTACGAGCAGTACTTC
>TRBV12-3/TRBV12-4|TRBJ1-4|many|14|.
CASTSRDSPSELFF
TGTGCCAGCACCTCCCGGGACTCCCCCTCGGAACTGTTTTTT
>TRBV27|TRBJ2-1|.|14|TRBD1
CASSTRQGYNEQFF
TGTGCCAGCAGTACACGACAGGGGTACAATGAGCAGTTCTTC
>TRBV7-9|TRBJ2-7|few|15|.
CASSPWAGSSYEQYF
TGTGCCAGCAGCCCGTGGGCGGGCAGCTCCTACGAGCAGTACTTC
>TRBV5-1|TRBJ1-3|.|16|.
CASSLLTGTSGNTIYF
TGCGCCAGCAGCTTGCTTACAGGGACCTCTGGAAACACCATATATTTT
>TRBV20-1|TRBJ2-5|few|14|.
CSARDNGVYETQYF
TGCAGTGCTAGAGACAACGGAGTTTATGAGACCCAGTACTTC
>TRBV3-1|TRBJ2-7|.|16|.
CASSKTSGSQPYEQYF
TGTGCCAGCAGCAAGACCTCCGGGAGCCAGCCCTACGAGCAGTACTTC
>TRBV20-1|TRBJ2-1|.|15|.
CSALSQTSSYNEQFF
TGCAGTGCTCTTAGTCAGACGAGCTCCTACAATGAGCAGTTCTTC
>TRBV7-9|TRBJ2-7|.|12|.
CASSSGTHEQYF
TGTGCCAGCAGCAGTGGGACACACGAGCAGTACTTC
>TRBV14|TRBJ2-1|once|13|.
CASSQRRLDEQFF
TGTGCCAGCAGCCAGCGGAGACTGGATGAGCAGTTCTTC
>TRBV5-6|TRBJ2-5|.|16|TRBD2
CASSGAGVRIQETQYF
TGTGCCAGCAGCGGCGCGGGAGTTAGAATCCAAGAGACCCAGTACTTC
>TRBV4-1|TRBJ1-4|.|16|.
CASSEGMRATNEKLFF
TGCGCCAGCAGCGAAGGTATGAGGGCAACTAATGAAAAACTGTTTTTT